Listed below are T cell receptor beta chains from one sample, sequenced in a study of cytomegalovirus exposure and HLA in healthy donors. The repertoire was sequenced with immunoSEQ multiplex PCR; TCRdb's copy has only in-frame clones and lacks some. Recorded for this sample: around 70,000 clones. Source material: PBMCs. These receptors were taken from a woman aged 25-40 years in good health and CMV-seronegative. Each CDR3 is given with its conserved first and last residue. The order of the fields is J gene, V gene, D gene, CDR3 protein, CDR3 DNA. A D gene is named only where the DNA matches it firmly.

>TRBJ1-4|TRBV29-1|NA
CSVDRGNEKLFF
TGCAGCGTTGACAGGGGTAATGAAAAACTGTTTTTT
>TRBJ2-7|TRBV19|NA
CASSIAGRSYEQYF
TGTGCCAGTAGCATCGCAGGTCGGTCCTACGAGCAGTACTTC
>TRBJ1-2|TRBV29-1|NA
CSGGGGNYGYTF
TGCAGCGGTGGGGGCGGCAACTATGGCTACACCTTC
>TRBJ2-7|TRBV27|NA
CASGWGRAYEQYF
TGTGCCAGCGGATGGGGCAGGGCCTACGAGCAGTACTTC
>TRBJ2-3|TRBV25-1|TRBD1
CASSQQGKGADTQYF
TGTGCCAGCAGCCAACAGGGGAAGGGTGCAGATACGCAGTATTTT
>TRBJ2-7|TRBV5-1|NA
CASSLGREGEQYF
TGCGCCAGCAGCCTGGGTCGGGAAGGCGAGCAGTACTTC
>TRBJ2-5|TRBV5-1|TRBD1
CASSLGRDRGYF
TGCGCCAGCAGCTTAGGTCGGGACAGAGGGTACTTC
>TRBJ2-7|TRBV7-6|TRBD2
CASSFLAGGWNEQYF
TGTGCCAGCAGCTTTCTAGCGGGAGGGTGGAACGAGCAGTACTTC
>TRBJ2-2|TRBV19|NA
CARKREANTGELFF
TGTGCACGCAAGAGGGAAGCGAACACCGGGGAGCTGTTTTTT
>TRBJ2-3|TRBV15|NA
CATSRDLSPDTQYF
TGTGCCACCAGCAGAGACCTATCGCCAGATACGCAGTATTTT
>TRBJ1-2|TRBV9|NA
CASDGGNYGYTF
TGTGCCAGCGACGGAGGTAACTATGGCTACACCTTC
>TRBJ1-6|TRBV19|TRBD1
CASSDRTGDYSPLHF
TGTGCCAGTAGTGACCGGACAGGGGATTATTCACCCCTCCACTTT
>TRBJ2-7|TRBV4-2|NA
CASSQVVGYEQYF
TGTGCCAGCAGCCAAGTTGTCGGCTACGAGCAGTACTTC
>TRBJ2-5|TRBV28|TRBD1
CASSSPGQGRETQYF
TGTGCCAGCAGCTCACCGGGACAGGGGAGGGAGACCCAGTACTTC
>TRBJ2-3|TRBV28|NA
CASRDWGGKSTDTQYF
TGTGCCAGCAGGGACTGGGGCGGGAAAAGCACAGATACGCAGTATTTT
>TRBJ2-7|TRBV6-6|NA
CASSYSGGTNEQYF
TGTGCCAGCAGTTACTCAGGAGGGACCAACGAGCAGTACTTC
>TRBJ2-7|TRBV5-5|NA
CASSVRGSGDEQYF
TGTGCCAGCAGCGTCCGGGGGTCCGGGGACGAGCAGTACTTC
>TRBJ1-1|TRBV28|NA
CASSFRVDTEAFF
TGTGCCAGCAGTTTCAGGGTGGACACTGAAGCTTTCTTT
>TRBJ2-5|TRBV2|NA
CASSEDRRRETQYF
TGTGCCAGCAGTGAAGACAGAAGGAGGGAGACCCAGTACTTC
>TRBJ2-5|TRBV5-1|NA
CASSRGVELETQYF
TGCGCCAGCAGCCGAGGAGTAGAACTAGAGACCCAGTACTTC
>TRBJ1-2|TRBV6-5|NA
CASTLTGGGYTF
TGTGCCAGCACCTTGACAGGTGGCGGCTACACCTTC
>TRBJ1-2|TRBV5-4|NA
CASSLGGAWYGYTF
TGTGCCAGCAGCTTAGGAGGGGCTTGGTATGGCTACACCTTC
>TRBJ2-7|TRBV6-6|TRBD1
CASSYTGQGSYEQYF
TGTGCCAGCAGTTACACTGGACAGGGATCCTACGAGCAGTACTTC
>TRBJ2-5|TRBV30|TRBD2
CAWRGAGGAETQYF
TGTGCCTGGAGGGGAGCGGGAGGAGCCGAGACCCAGTACTTC
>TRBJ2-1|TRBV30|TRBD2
CAWRAGGPYNEQFF
TGTGCCTGGAGGGCGGGAGGACCTTACAATGAGCAGTTCTTC
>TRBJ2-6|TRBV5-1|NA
CASSQSSGANVLTF
TGCGCCAGCAGTCAGTCCTCTGGGGCCAACGTCCTGACTTTC
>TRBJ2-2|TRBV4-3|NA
CASSQVSPITGELFF
TGCGCCAGCAGCCAAGTTTCACCTATTACCGGGGAGCTGTTTTTT
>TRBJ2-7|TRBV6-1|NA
CASSGMADRRYEQYF
TGTGCCAGCAGTGGTATGGCGGATAGACGCTACGAGCAGTACTTC
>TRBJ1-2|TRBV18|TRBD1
CASSPQTGPNYGYTF
TGTGCCAGCTCACCACAGACAGGGCCCAACTATGGCTACACCTTC
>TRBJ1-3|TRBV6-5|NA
CASSYSRGSGNTIYF
TGTGCCAGCAGTTACTCCAGGGGCTCTGGAAACACCATATATTTT
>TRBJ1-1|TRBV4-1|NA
CASSPPPGLLNEAFF
TGCGCCAGCAGCCCCCCCCCGGGACTTCTGAATGAAGCTTTCTTT
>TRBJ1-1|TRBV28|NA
CASSLGRGAFF
TGTGCCAGCAGTTTAGGTAGGGGAGCTTTCTTT
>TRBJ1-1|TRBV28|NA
CASSLRWVNTEAFF
TGTGCCAGCAGTTTGAGGTGGGTGAACACTGAAGCTTTCTTT
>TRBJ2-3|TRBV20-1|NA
CSASPRDTQYF
TGCAGTGCTAGCCCTAGAGATACGCAGTATTTT
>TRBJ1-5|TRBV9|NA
CASSVEGGNQPQHF
TGTGCCAGCAGCGTAGAGGGGGGCAATCAGCCCCAGCATTTT
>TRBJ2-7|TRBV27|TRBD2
CASNLLAGGPYEQYF
TGTGCCAGCAATTTACTAGCGGGAGGGCCCTACGAGCAGTACTTC
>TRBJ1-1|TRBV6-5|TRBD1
CASSYSGQGTTEAFF
TGTGCCAGCAGTTACTCAGGACAGGGTACCACTGAAGCTTTCTTT
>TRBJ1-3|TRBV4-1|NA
CASSRASSGNTIYF
TGCGCCAGCAGCCGGGCAAGCTCTGGAAACACCATATATTTT
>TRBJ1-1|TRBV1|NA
CTSSQVQGLKTEAFF
TGCACCAGCAGCCAAGTTCAGGGGCTAAAGACTGAAGCTTTCTTT
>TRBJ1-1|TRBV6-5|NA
CASRKGQTTEAFF
TGTGCCAGCAGAAAAGGACAGACCACTGAAGCTTTCTTT